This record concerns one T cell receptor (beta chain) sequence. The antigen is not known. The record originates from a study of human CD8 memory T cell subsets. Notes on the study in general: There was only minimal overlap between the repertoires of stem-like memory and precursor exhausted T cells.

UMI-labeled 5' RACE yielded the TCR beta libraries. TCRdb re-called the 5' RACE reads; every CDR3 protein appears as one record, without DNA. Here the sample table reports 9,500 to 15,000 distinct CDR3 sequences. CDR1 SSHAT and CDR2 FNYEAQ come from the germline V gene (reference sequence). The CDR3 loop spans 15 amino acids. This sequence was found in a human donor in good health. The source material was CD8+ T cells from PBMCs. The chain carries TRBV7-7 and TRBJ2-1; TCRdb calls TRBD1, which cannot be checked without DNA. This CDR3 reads CASSPGQNSYNEQFF.